The subject of this entry is one T cell receptor (beta chain). Its specificity is unknown. These data come from a study of T cell repertoires in cytomegalovirus infection. At the level of the study: Recently identified HLA-C-restricted CMV epitopes were used, and well-studied HLA-B-restricted CMV epitopes were used as well. The public TCR beta signatures pointed to both CMV infection and matching HLA type.

Study results and caveats: The ex vivo response was dominated by HLA-C-restricted CMV-specific TCR beta clonotypes. Using cumulative public TCR beta family frequency, the authors identified those who carried CMV together with the relevant HLA.

TCRdb ran MiXCR on the reads and lists one entry per CDR3 protein. Of approximately 310,000 distinct CDR3 sequences listed, approximately 25% are singletons. The CDR3 extends over 15 amino acids. Per the germline V gene, CDR1 is MNHEY and CDR2 is SVGAGI. V dropped 5 bases and J dropped 0 bases, with 10 bases sitting between them. The sample consisted of cultured PBMCs, taken from culture after CMV antigen stimulation. The chain carries TRBV6-5 and TRBJ1-4, with a weak D call TRBD1 (6 bases). This sequence originates from a human donor in good health (CMV status not recorded). Some clones in this sample may be carry-over from other donors' samples. CDR3 in DNA: TGTGCCAGCAGTAACACAGGGTCAACTAATGAAAAACTGTTTTTT. It encodes CASSNTGSTNEKLFF.